The 18 T cell receptor beta chains below all came from one sample that was sequenced in a study of CD8 T cells in ankylosing spondylitis. TCRdb re-called the 5' RACE reads through MiXCR, storing one row per CDR3 protein. The data contain 100,000 to 150,000 distinct CDR3 sequences, about 6.5% of them singletons. The sample consisted of blood, either unsorted or a sorted T cell fraction (not recorded which). The receptors derive from a male donor with ankylosing spondylitis or in good health (not recorded which).

There are many counts of this clonotype. The chain employs TRBV6-2 or TRBV6-3 and TRBJ2-1; 13 bases align to TRBD2. Germline V gene sequence: CDR1 MNHEY, CDR2 SVGEGT. J lost 5 bases, V lost 2 bases, and 15 bases had no gene match. This CDR3 contains 20 residues. In DNA form, the CDR3 reads TGTGCCAGCAGTTACCAAGGACTAGCGGGAGCGGGGGCATTGGACAATGAGCAGTTCTTC. Translated, it gives CASSYQGLAGAGALDNEQFF.

The table lists this clonotype with a few counts. A much larger clone differs from this one at a single base, so this may be a read error. The CDR3 nucleotides are TGTGCCAGCAGCTTTTCTGGGGGCGCCATATATTTT. Encoded protein: CASSFSGGAIYF. This sequence joins TRBV7-8 and TRBJ1-3, with TRBD1 as a possible D gene (6 bases). Germline CDR1 reads SGHVS; CDR2 reads FQNEAQ. The CDR3 has 12 amino acids. V lost 3 bases to trimming and J lost 11 bases, with 11 bases between them.

The chain combines TRBV5-1 with TRBJ2-6; possibly TRBD1 for D (6 bases). This CDR3 region has 18 residues. Germline lookup yields CDR1 SGHRS and CDR2 YFSETQ. V was cut by 0 bases and J by 2 bases, with 15 bases left in between. CDR3 loop: CASSLGTSGQPGANVLTF. CDR3 nucleotides: TGCGCCAGCAGCTTGGGCACCTCCGGACAGCCTGGGGCCAACGTCCTGACTTTC.

The sample holds many counts of this clonotype. The V and J genes are TRBV5-1 and TRBJ2-1, with D possibly TRBD1 on 5 matching bases. CDR3 length: 13 residues. Germline values: CDR1 SGHRS, CDR2 YFSETQ. Trimming left V 3 bases short and J 7 bases short, with 11 bases between. CDR3 in DNA: TGCGCCAGCAGCTCTCTGGCAGGGAATGAGCAGTTCTTC. Translation gives CASSSLAGNEQFF.

V is TRBV6-1 and J is TRBJ1-2; TRBD1 is a possible D gene (6 bases). Germline V lookup: CDR1 MNHNS, CDR2 SASEGT. The CDR3 loop spans 13 amino acids. Between the trimmed V and J ends, which lost 4 bases and 6 bases, there was a span of 12 bases. This CDR3 reads CASSAPGANGYTF. The CDR3 region has the DNA TGTGCCAGCAGTGCACCAGGGGCAAATGGCTACACCTTC.

This clonotype showed up many times. V and J are TRBV12-3 or TRBV12-4 and TRBJ2-4; 10 bases map to TRBD1. The CDR3 contains 16 residues. The trim removed 2 bases at V and 4 bases at J, leaving 5 bases unmatched. The CDR3 here is CASSLSKGQGKNIQYF. The CDR3 bases are TGTGCCAGCAGTTTATCCAAGGGACAGGGGAAAAACATTCAGTACTTC.

This clonotype was picked up many times. This chain joins TRBV5-1 and TRBJ2-5, with D hard to call. CDR3 size: 13 residues. CDR1 and CDR2 from the germline V gene are SGHRS and YFSETQ. The V end was cut by 0 bases, the J end by 5 bases, with 8 bases between. This CDR3 is CASSLALGETQYF. In nucleotides, the CDR3 is TGCGCCAGCAGCTTGGCCTTGGGGGAGACCCAGTACTTC.

This clonotype was recorded at least ten times. The rearrangement joins TRBV29-1 to TRBJ1-1, with TRBD1 as a possible D gene (5 bases). Germline V gene sequence: CDR1 SQVTM, CDR2 ANQGSEA. V lost 3 bases and J lost 0, with 8 bases in between. The CDR3 spans 13 residues. Here the CDR3 DNA reads TGCAGCGTTGAGGGACGGATGAACACTGAAGCTTTCTTT. Translation gives CSVEGRMNTEAFF. Variable domain in full (rest from reference TRBV29-1 and TRBJ1-1): SAVISQKPSRDICQRGTSLTIQCQVDSQVTMMFWYRQQPGQSLTLIATANQGSEATYESGFVIDKFPISRPNLTFSTLTVSNMSPEDSSIYLCSVEGRMNTEAFFGQGTRLTVV.

Points on this clonotype: Being one base from a much bigger clone, this may be a read error. This chain connects TRBV9 to TRBJ2-2; TRBD1 aligns across 7 bases. With V trimmed by 0 bases and J by 11 bases, 7 bases remained unmatched. The CDR3 has 14 amino acids. Germline V gene data show CDR1 as SGDLS and CDR2 as YYNGEE. The CDR3 here is CASSVGTQGCELFF. The CDR3 nucleotides are TGTGCCAGCAGCGTAGGAACACAGGGGTGTGAGCTGTTTTTT.

About this clonotype: A much larger clone lies a single base off, so this may be a read error. V usage is TRBV20-1 and J usage is TRBJ2-2, with D possibly matching TRBD2 (5 bases). Germline V gene lookup returns CDR1 DFQATT and CDR2 SNEGSKA (reference sequence). This CDR3 is built from 13 residues. In DNA form, the CDR3 reads TGCAGTGCTAGTAAAGTTTCCGCCGGGGAGCTGGTTTTT. Its protein product is CSASKVSAGELVF.

This clonotype showed up many times. The chain combines TRBV5-1 with TRBJ1-6; D is undetermined. This CDR3 has 15 amino acids. Germline CDR1 SGHRS, CDR2 YFSETQ. V lost 1 base, J lost 2 bases, and 7 bases lay in between. The CDR3 protein is CASSLLGAYNSPLHF. The CDR3 coding sequence is TGCGCCAGCAGCTTGTTAGGAGCCTATAATTCACCCCTCCACTTT. The full variable domain, its missing parts supplied by reference TRBV5-1 and TRBJ1-6, is KAGVTQTPRYLIKTRGQQVTLSCSPISGHRSVSWYQQTPGQGLQFLFEYFSETQRNKGNFPGRFSGRQFSNSRSEMNVSTLELGDSALYLCASSLLGAYNSPLHFGNGTRLTVT.

This clonotype was observed many times. The chain is built from TRBV20-1 and TRBJ1-1; 8 bases fit TRBD1. V lost 6 bases, J lost 5 bases, and 8 bases stayed unmatched. CDR1 is DFQATT, CDR2 SNEGSKA, per germline (reference sequence). CDR3 length: 13 amino acids. CDR3 loop: CSARTGQGTEAFF. For the CDR3, the DNA is TGCAGTGCAAGGACAGGGCAAGGGACTGAAGCTTTCTTT.

This clonotype was seen ten or more times. The chain carries TRBV24-1 and TRBJ1-5, with 11 positions matching TRBD1. CDR3 length: 18 amino acids. The germline V gene has CDR1 KGHDR and CDR2 SFDVKD. The V segment lost 1 base and the J segment 6 bases; nucleotides outside the gene matches: 10. Written as DNA, the CDR3 is TGTGCCACCAGTGATTTACGCCGTGGGACAGGGGGGGCTCAGCCCCAGCATTTT. Protein product: CATSDLRRGTGGAQPQHF.

This clonotype was detected many times. The rearrangement uses TRBV6-5 and TRBJ2-7, with D possibly called TRBD1 or TRBD2 (5 bases each). CDR3 length equals 15 residues. Per germline, CDR1 MNHEY and CDR2 SVGAGI. Trimming took 2 bases from V and 2 from J, leaving 13 bases between them. In DNA, the CDR3 is TGTGCCAGCAGTTACGCCGGGACGCAGACCTACGAGCAGTACTTC. Translated: CASSYAGTQTYEQYF.

The chain has TRBV29-1 and TRBJ2-3; TRBD2 agrees at 11 bases. CDR3 length: 16 residues. The V gene end was trimmed by 6 bases and the J gene end by 0 bases; junction bases not matched to a gene: 8. The germline CDR1 and CDR2 sequences are SQVTM and ANQGSEA. DNA for the CDR3: TGCAGCGTCTCCGGGACTAGCGGCACTAGCACAGATACGCAGTATTTT. Translation gives CSVSGTSGTSTDTQYF.

In this sample, this clonotype turned up many times. The chain is built from TRBV5-1 and TRBJ1-4; perhaps TRBD1 as D (5 bases). V gave up 5 bases and J gave up 0 bases, with 20 bases separating them. This CDR3 comprises 18 residues. The germline V gene encodes CDR1 SGHRS and CDR2 YFSETQ. Here the CDR3 DNA reads TGCGCCAGCAGACCCTGGGGAGGGGAGATTGCAACTAATGAAAAACTGTTTTTT. Translation gives CASRPWGGEIATNEKLFF. The full variable domain, completed using reference TRBV5-1 and TRBJ1-4, is KAGVTQTPRYLIKTRGQQVTLSCSPISGHRSVSWYQQTPGQGLQFLFEYFSETQRNKGNFPGRFSGRQFSNSRSEMNVSTLELGDSALYLCASRPWGGEIATNEKLFFGSGTQLSVL.

This clonotype was detected many times. The chain couples TRBV7-9 to TRBJ2-7, with D tentatively TRBD1 (7 bases). The CDR3 consists of 15 residues. V was shortened by 2 bases and J by 4 bases, with 15 bases between the two germline ends. CDR1 and CDR2 (germline): SEHNR, FQNEAQ (reference sequence). The chain's CDR3 is CASSLRGTENYEQYF. Written as DNA, the CDR3 is TGTGCCAGCAGCTTACGGGGGACAGAGAATTACGAGCAGTACTTC.

In this sample, this clonotype turned up many times. This chain uses TRBV2 with TRBJ2-2, with TRBD2 matching 8 bases. Germline trimming cut 6 bases from V and 5 bases from J; bases unmatched to any gene: 8. There are 15 residues in the CDR3. Germline loops: CDR1 SNHLY, CDR2 FYNNEI. The CDR3 region is CASSLSSGRTGELFF. The CDR3 bases are TGTGCCAGCAGCCTTTCTAGCGGGCGAACCGGGGAGCTGTTTTTT.